The 27 T cell receptor beta chains given below trace back to one sample, sequenced in a study of regulatory T cells in long-lasting Graves disease. Libraries of TCR beta came from iRepertoire HTBI primers plus Arm-PCR of CDR3 regions. TCRdb redid the calling of the multiplex PCR reads with MiXCR, one entry per CDR3 protein. The sample holds about 350,000 distinct CDR3 sequences, 15% to 20% seen once. As for time point: newly diagnosed GD, antithyroid drugs for less than 3 months. From PBMCs, RNA was extracted and then used to make the TCR library. These records were also assigned to another study, of T cells in Graves' hyperthyroidism and ophthalmopathy.

The sequencing used peripheral blood mononuclear cells (PBMCs), collected at new diagnosis, from a patient treated with antithyroid drugs. The receptors come from a young woman with Graves disease.

The V call is TRBV6-1, the J call TRBJ2-5; 7 bases map to TRBD2. CDR1 and CDR2 from the germline V gene are MNHNS and SASEGT. The CDR3 loop spans 13 amino acids. V dropped 5 bases and J dropped 5; count of bases not matched to a gene: 5. The CDR3 DNA follows: TGTGCCAGCAGTACGACTAGCAGGGAGACCCAGTACTTC. Translation: CASSTTSRETQYF.

Ten or more counts support this clonotype. The chain has TRBV12-3 or TRBV12-4 and TRBJ1-2, with a weak D call TRBD1 (6 bases). CDR3 length: 14 amino acids. The V gene lost 3 bases and the J gene lost 4 bases, with 12 bases spanning the gap. CDR3 in DNA: TGTGCCAGCAGTTTCCGGGGGGGCGCCTATGGCTACACCTTC. It yields the protein CASSFRGGAYGYTF.

This clonotype showed up many times. The chain recombines TRBV20-1 with TRBJ2-7; 7 nucleotides line up with TRBD2. Germline assignment: CDR1 DFQATT and CDR2 SNEGSKA (reference sequence). CDR3 length: 15 amino acids. Trimming removed 2 bases from V and 3 bases from J; junction bases left unmatched: 10. The CDR3 DNA follows: TGCAGTGCTAGAATCCAGAGGGAGGGGAACTACGAGCAGTACTTC. Translating gives CSARIQREGNYEQYF.

This clonotype has a single count. A much larger clone lies one base from this, so it may be a read error. The chain links TRBV6-1 to TRBJ2-3; the D is unclear. The CDR3 extends over 11 amino acids. With 7 bases removed from V and 3 bases from J, the gap between germline ends came to 5 bases. Looked up from germline, CDR1 is MNHNS and CDR2 is SASEGT. CDR3 bases: TGTGCCAGCACTCGGACAGATACGCAGTATTTT. This gives the protein CASTRTDTQYF.

This clonotype has ten or more counts. The V call is TRBV7-8, the J call TRBJ1-5, with a tentative D call TRBD1 (5 bases). The length of the CDR3 is 16 residues. Germline V lookup: CDR1 SGHVS, CDR2 FQNEAQ. Trimming left V 5 bases short and J 0 bases short, with 14 bases between. CDR3 DNA: TGTGCCAGCAGCCCCCGGACAAAGAATAGCAATCAGCCCCAGCATTTT. It codes for CASSPRTKNSNQPQHF.

At least ten counts were recorded for this clonotype. The chain combines TRBV5-4 with TRBJ2-3; D call uncertain. The V gene's germline CDR1 is SGHNT and CDR2 YYREEE (reference sequence). This CDR3 has 15 residues. Trimming shortened V by 0 bases and J by 6 bases, and 14 bases separated the two germline ends. CDR3 nucleotide sequence: TGTGCCAGCAGCTTGGAGGCTTCGGTGGGGGATACGCAGTATTTT. Translation gives CASSLEASVGDTQYF.

This sequence joins TRBV6-2 or TRBV6-3 and TRBJ1-3; D unresolved. This CDR3 has 15 amino acids. V lost 8 bases and J lost 4, with 18 bases in between. The V gene's germline CDR1 is MNHEY and CDR2 SVGEGT. This chain's CDR3 is CASFSLSASGNTIYF. DNA for the CDR3: TGTGCCAGCTTCAGTTTATCGGCTTCGGGAAACACCATATATTTT.

Many counts were recorded for this clonotype. This chain links TRBV2 with TRBJ2-3; D may be TRBD1 or TRBD2 (5 bases each). CDR3 length: 17 amino acids. The germline CDR1 and CDR2 sequences are SNHLY and FYNNEI. The V end lost 1 base, the J end lost 0 bases, and 14 bases lay between the germline ends. The CDR3 loop is CASSEVGPIPSTDTQYF. CDR3 DNA: TGTGCCAGCAGTGAAGTGGGACCGATCCCTAGCACAGATACGCAGTATTTT.

Many counts were recorded for this clonotype. The genes are TRBV2 and TRBJ1-4; 7 nucleotides match TRBD1. Germline-derived CDR1 and CDR2 are SNHLY and FYNNEI. This CDR3 spans 15 amino acids. The junction had 5 bases not matched to a gene; V was cut back by 3 bases and J by 4 bases. The DNA for the CDR3 is TGTGCCAGCAGTGACCGGGACAGCCTTAATGAAAAACTGTTTTTT. Protein sequence: CASSDRDSLNEKLFF.

The chain couples TRBV7-9 to TRBJ2-1; 10 nucleotides align to TRBD2. The CDR3 loop spans 16 amino acids. The V and J ends lost 3 bases and 4 bases, in that order; junction bases with no gene match: 6. Germline lookup yields CDR1 SEHNR and CDR2 FQNEAQ (reference sequence). CDR3 sequence reads: CASSLVGLADYNEQFF. The CDR3 nucleotides are TGTGCCAGCAGCTTGGTAGGACTAGCGGATTACAATGAGCAGTTCTTC.

There are many counts of this clonotype. The J gene is TRBJ2-7, the V gene TRBV24-1; 13 nucleotides align to TRBD2. The germline V gene encodes CDR1 KGHDR and CDR2 SFDVKD. There are 15 residues in the CDR3. The junction had 2 bases not matched to a gene; V was cut back by 4 bases and J by 3 bases. In DNA form, the CDR3 reads TGTGCCACCAGTGAGGGACTAGCGGGGCGCTACGAGCAGTACTTC. This sequence encodes CATSEGLAGRYEQYF.

This chain links TRBV28 with TRBJ2-1; 11 bases line up with TRBD2. J was trimmed by 3 bases and V by 1 base; bases with no gene match: 8. CDR1 and CDR2 from the germline V gene are MDHEN and SYDVKM. This CDR3 has 18 amino acids. The DNA for the CDR3 is TGTGCCAGCAGTTTATTGGGGGGGACTAGCGGATTCTACAATGAGCAGTTCTTC. It yields the protein CASSLLGGTSGFYNEQFF.

This clonotype was detected only a few times. The J gene is TRBJ2-1, the V gene TRBV9; TRBD1 matches at 8 bases. Germline V gene sequence: CDR1 SGDLS, CDR2 YYNGEE. V lost 4 bases, J lost 3 bases, and 9 bases stayed unmatched. The CDR3 is 16 residues long. The CDR3 sequence: CASSPSSGTGYNEQFF. The CDR3 DNA reads as TGTGCCAGCAGCCCGTCTTCCGGGACAGGCTACAATGAGCAGTTCTTC. The whole variable domain, remainder taken from reference TRBV9 and TRBJ2-1, is DSGVTQTPKHLITATGQRVTLRCSPRSGDLSVYWYQQSLDQGLQFLIQYYNGEERAKGNILERFSAQQFPDLHSELNLSSLELGDSALYFCASSPSSGTGYNEQFFGPGTRLTVL.

V usage is TRBV9 and J usage is TRBJ2-5; 8 nucleotides agree with TRBD2. Germline assignment: CDR1 SGDLS and CDR2 YYNGEE. With 0 bases clipped from V and 3 bases from J, the junction kept 4 bases outside the gene matches. The length of the CDR3 is 15 residues. CDR3 sequence: CASSVAGGREETQYF. The CDR3 bases are TGTGCCAGCAGCGTAGCGGGGGGGAGAGAAGAGACCCAGTACTTC.

There are a few counts of this clonotype. The CDR3 DNA is TGCGCCAGCAGCTTGATAGATACGAACACTGAAGCTTTCTTT. Protein: CASSLIDTNTEAFF. This chain connects TRBV5-1 to TRBJ1-1; D not resolved. CDR1 and CDR2 (germline): SGHRS, YFSETQ. CDR3 length equals 14 residues. Trimming shortened V by 1 base and J by 1 base, and 8 bases separated the two germline ends.

This clonotype was detected ten times or more. V is TRBV12-3 or TRBV12-4 and J is TRBJ2-5, with a tentative D call TRBD1 (6 bases). Trimming took 6 bases from V and 4 from J, leaving 12 bases between them. The CDR3 totals 13 residues. Here the CDR3 reads CASSVVGGETQYF. CDR3 DNA: TGTGCCAGCAGCGTCGTAGGGGGAGAGACCCAGTACTTC.

This clonotype was seen more than once but under ten times. The chain carries TRBV6-1 and TRBJ1-5, with D tentatively TRBD1 (6 bases). V was shortened by 6 bases and J by 0 bases, with 18 bases between the two germline ends. Germline V gives CDR1 MNHNS, CDR2 SASEGT. The CDR3 has 17 residues. Here the CDR3 DNA reads TGTGCCAGCAGAAAAGGGGACAATCGTGCTAGCAATCAGCCCCAGCATTTT. Its protein product is CASRKGDNRASNQPQHF.

The V and J genes are TRBV6-1 and TRBJ1-5; D might be TRBD1 (5 bases). This CDR3 has 16 residues. Trimming pared 2 bases from V and 4 bases from J, leaving 15 bases between. CDR1 and CDR2 (germline): MNHNS, SASEGT. In nucleotides, the CDR3 is TGTGCCAGCAGTGAATCCAAGCGAGGGGTTAATCAGCCCCAGCATTTT. Translating it yields CASSESKRGVNQPQHF.

Regarding this clonotype: With only one base between it and a far larger clone, this is likely a read error. The V call is TRBV27, the J call TRBJ2-7; 8 bases are a match to TRBD1. V lost 7 bases, J lost 0 bases, and 2 bases stayed unmatched. CDR1 is MNHEY, CDR2 SMNVEV, per germline (reference sequence). The CDR3 is made up of 13 amino acids. CDR3 residues: CASTGQGSYEQYF. CDR3 DNA sequence: TGTGCCAGCACCGGACAGGGCTCCTACGAGCAGTACTTC.

Concerning this clonotype itself: This may arise from a read error, as a much more abundant clone is one base away. The gene calls are TRBV3-1 and TRBJ2-2; D remains ambiguous. V lost 3 bases and J 0 bases, leaving 11 bases between the germline ends. The CDR3 runs to 16 residues. CDR1 is LGHDT, CDR2 YNNKEL, per germline (reference sequence). CDR3 in DNA: TGTGCCAGCAGCCATTCCCGGCAACCGAACACCGGGGAGCTGTTTTTT. Its protein product is CASSHSRQPNTGELFF.

Only a few counts were recorded for this clonotype. The gene calls are TRBV4-1 and TRBJ1-3; D uncertain. In germline, CDR1 is MGHRA, CDR2 YSYEKL. V gave up 2 bases and J gave up 3 bases, with 8 bases separating them. The CDR3 loop spans 14 amino acids. The CDR3 region is CASSQYQFGNTIYF. The DNA for the CDR3 is TGCGCCAGCAGCCAATATCAATTTGGAAACACCATATATTTT.

In this sample, this clonotype turned up many times. V usage is TRBV2 and J usage is TRBJ2-1, with 10 positions matching TRBD2. Germline V gives CDR1 SNHLY, CDR2 FYNNEI. V lost 6 bases and J lost 0; bases outside the gene matches: 2. CDR3 length equals 15 residues. The CDR3 sequence is CASSVAGGSYNEQFF. CDR3 in DNA: TGTGCCAGCAGCGTAGCGGGGGGCTCCTACAATGAGCAGTTCTTC.

This clonotype has ten or more counts. The J gene is TRBJ1-1, the V gene TRBV27; D is uncertain. Per the germline V gene, CDR1 is MNHEY and CDR2 is SMNVEV (reference sequence). The CDR3 runs to 15 residues. V shed 5 bases and J shed 1 base, with 14 bases lying between them. The CDR3 is CASSPRSEGNTEAFF. In DNA, the CDR3 is TGTGCCAGCAGTCCGAGGTCCGAGGGGAACACTGAAGCTTTCTTT.

V and J are TRBV29-1 and TRBJ2-7; no clear D gene. This CDR3 is built from 12 residues. Trimming shortened V by 2 bases and J by 4 bases, and 9 bases separated the two germline ends. From germline, CDR1 is SQVTM and CDR2 ANQGSEA. CDR3 DNA: TGCAGCGTTGAAAGCCAAAATTACGAGCAGTACTTC. This codes for CSVESQNYEQYF.

V usage is TRBV7-9 and J usage is TRBJ2-1; tentative D call: TRBD2 (6 bases). CDR1 and CDR2 from the germline V gene are SEHNR and FQNEAQ (reference sequence). Trimming cost V 1 base and J 1 base, with 11 bases left between them. The CDR3 totals 16 residues. CDR3 sequence: CASSLGREWSYNEQFF. Here the CDR3 DNA reads TGTGCCAGCAGCTTAGGACGGGAGTGGTCCTACAATGAGCAGTTCTTC.

Concerning this clonotype: A read error is possible here, since a much larger clone lies one base away. This chain connects TRBV28 to TRBJ2-3; TRBD1 aligns across 10 bases. CDR1 and CDR2 from the germline V gene are MDHEN and SYDVKM. The trim removed 7 bases at V and 4 bases at J, leaving 8 bases unmatched. The CDR3 has 15 residues. In nucleotides, the CDR3 is TGTGCCAGCAACGACAGGGGGCGAGCCGCAGATACGCAGTATTTT. Translated, it gives CASNDRGRAADTQYF.

The rearrangement links TRBV6-1 to TRBJ2-3; D ambiguous. This CDR3 contains 12 residues. V shed 6 bases and J shed 5 bases, with 9 bases lying between them. Germline V gene data show CDR1 as MNHNS and CDR2 as SASEGT. The CDR3 DNA follows: TGTGCCAGCAGCGAGACGGGAGATACGCAGTATTTT. This sequence encodes CASSETGDTQYF.